Listed below are T cell receptor beta chains from one sample, sequenced in a study of blood T cell repertoires in COVID-19. The table came from immunoSEQ multiplex PCR; TCRdb's copy has only in-frame clones and leaves some out. Of 99,000 or so clones listed, roughly four fifths are singletons. The sequenced sample was peripheral blood. The receptors stem from a woman older than 75 with acute or convalescent COVID-19. Both conserved end residues are part of each CDR3. The order of the fields is D gene, J gene, V gene, clone size, CDR3 DNA, CDR3 protein. A D gene is named only where the DNA matches it firmly. Size tells how often a clone was seen (once, few, many) or the class of an expanded clone, and some rows leave it out.

TRBD2 TRBJ2-1 TRBV10-3 NA TGTGCCATACAACCTAGCGGGAGGGCAAATGAGCAGTTCTTC CAIQPSGRANEQFF
NA TRBJ2-1 TRBV7-9 NA TGTGCCAGCAGCTTAGAAGGAGGGGGCCTCTACAATGAGCAGTTCTTC CASSLEGGGLYNEQFF
NA TRBJ2-7 TRBV29-1 NA TGCAGCGTTACGGAGGGAACGTCCGAGCAGTACTTC CSVTEGTSEQYF
TRBD2 TRBJ2-1 TRBV7-9 NA TGTGCCAGCAGCCGGACTAGCGAGCCCTACAATGAGCAGTTCTTC CASSRTSEPYNEQFF
NA TRBJ2-2 TRBV5-6 NA TGTGCCAGCAGCCCGACAGGCCCGAACACCGGGGAGCTGTTTTTT CASSPTGPNTGELFF
NA TRBJ2-3 TRBV27 NA TGTGCCAGCAGTTTTCTCGGCACAGATACGCAGTATTTT CASSFLGTDTQYF
TRBD1 TRBJ1-1 TRBV5-4 NA TGTGCCAGCAGCCGGGACAGTAACACTGAAGCTTTCTTT CASSRDSNTEAFF
NA TRBJ2-2 TRBV5-4 NA TGTGCCAGCAGCATCCAGTCCGGGGAGCTGTTTTTT CASSIQSGELFF
NA TRBJ1-6 TRBV7-2 NA TGTGCCAGCAGCTTAGCAGCCTTTAGCTCCTATAATTCACCCCTCCACTTT CASSLAAFSSYNSPLHF
NA TRBJ1-1 TRBV18 NA TGTGCCAGCTCACTCAGACAAGCGAGGGGGACTGAAGCTTTCTTT CASSLRQARGTEAFF
NA TRBJ1-1 TRBV7-8 few TGTGCCAGCAGCTTAGTCCGCGGTGAAGCTTTCTTT CASSLVRGEAFF
TRBD1 TRBJ1-6 TRBV7-8 NA TGTGCCAGCAGCCGGGACAGTTTGGGGTCACCCCTCCACTTT CASSRDSLGSPLHF
TRBD1 TRBJ1-1 TRBV11-3 few TGTGCCAGCAGCTCTCAGGGGGCAACTGAAGCTTTCTTT CASSSQGATEAFF
NA TRBJ2-2 TRBV10-3 NA TGTGCCATCAGTGAAGGGGGATCTTGGACCCTCCTCACCGGGGAGCTGTTTTTT CAISEGGSWTLLTGELFF
TRBD1 TRBJ2-3 TRBV29-1 once TGCAGCGTTAATCCGGGACAGGGGACAGATACGCAGTATTTT CSVNPGQGTDTQYF
NA TRBJ2-1 TRBV3-1/TRBV3-2 NA TGTGCCAGCAGCCAACAACTAGCTAGCAATGAGCAGTTCTTC CASSQQLASNEQFF
NA TRBJ1-5 TRBV6-2/TRBV6-3 few TGTGCCAGCAGTCCGATCGGGAATCAGCCCCAGCATTTT CASSPIGNQPQHF
NA TRBJ2-1 TRBV5-1 NA TGCGCCAGCAGCTCCTGGGGCGATGAGCAGTTCTTC CASSSWGDEQFF
NA TRBJ1-1 TRBV12-3/TRBV12-4 NA TGTGCCAGCAGGAAAGTCGGGAGAACTGAAGCTTTCTTT CASRKVGRTEAFF
NA TRBJ2-5 TRBV6-1 NA TGTGCCAGCAGTGAAACAGGGCAGACCCAGTACTTC CASSETGQTQYF
NA TRBJ1-2 TRBV14 NA TGTGCCAGCAGCTCGTCCCGCTATGGCTACACCTTC CASSSSRYGYTF
TRBD1 TRBJ1-4 TRBV19 once TGTGCCAGTGGGGACAGGGTGGGAGAAAAACTGTTTTTT CASGDRVGEKLFF
NA TRBJ2-3 TRBV11-3 NA TGTGCCAGCAGCCACGGACTGGGGGGAGATACGCAGTATTTT CASSHGLGGDTQYF
NA TRBJ1-5 TRBV28 NA TGTGCCAGCAGTGGCGACACGAAGGGCAATCAGCCCCAGCATTTT CASSGDTKGNQPQHF
NA TRBJ1-1 TRBV10-3 NA TGTGCCATCAGTGCACGGGGGACGAACACTGAAGCTTTCTTT CAISARGTNTEAFF
NA TRBJ2-3 TRBV12-3/TRBV12-4 NA TGTGCCAGCAGTCGGTACAGGGATACGCAGTATTTT CASSRYRDTQYF
TRBD2 TRBJ2-3 TRBV24-1 NA TGTGCCACTGGACTAGCGGGGAGCACAGATACGCAGTATTTT CATGLAGSTDTQYF
NA TRBJ1-1 TRBV11-2 NA TGTGCTAGCGGGGCAGGGCTTGTCACTGAAGCTTTCTTT CASGAGLVTEAFF
TRBD2 TRBJ2-5 TRBV3-1/TRBV3-2 NA TGTGCCAGCAGCCAGACCCCCTCAGGGAGGGGTTGGGAGACCCAGTACTTC CASSQTPSGRGWETQYF
TRBD2 TRBJ2-1 TRBV28 few TGTGCCAGCAGTTTAAGAGTAGCGGGAGTTCATGAGCAGTTCTTC CASSLRVAGVHEQFF
TRBD1 TRBJ1-5 TRBV3-1/TRBV3-2 once TGTGCCAGCAGCCAAAACAGGGGACAGCCCCAGCATTTT CASSQNRGQPQHF
NA TRBJ2-2 TRBV9 few TGTGCCAGCAGCCCCAGGGATAGCACCGGGGAGCTGTTTTTT CASSPRDSTGELFF
NA TRBJ2-2 TRBV5-1 NA TGCGCCAGCAGCGGCTACAGTATCACCGGGGAGCTGTTTTTT CASSGYSITGELFF
TRBD1 TRBJ2-2 TRBV6-6 NA TGTGCCAGCAGGGGGACAGGGGGGACCGGGGAGCTGTTTTTT CASRGTGGTGELFF
NA TRBJ1-1 TRBV6-5 NA TGTGCCAGCGGCGACTCCAACTTCGAGGTTTTCTTT CASGDSNFEVFF
NA TRBJ2-2 TRBV12-3/TRBV12-4 NA TGTGCCAGCGGAGGGTGGACCGGGGAGCTGTTTTTT CASGGWTGELFF
NA TRBJ1-6 TRBV11-2 NA TGTGCCAGCAGCTGGGTTGCGGCCTTAAATTCACCCCTCCACTTT CASSWVAALNSPLHF
NA TRBJ2-3 TRBV5-4 NA TGTGCCAGCAGCTTAGCGTCGGGCACAGATACGCAGTATTTT CASSLASGTDTQYF
TRBD2 TRBJ2-1 TRBV19 NA TGTGCCAGTAGTACTATAGCGGGGGAGCAGTTCTTC CASSTIAGEQFF
NA TRBJ2-5 TRBV6-5 NA TGTGCCAGCAGGATGAGAACGGGGATTGAGACCCAGTACTTC CASRMRTGIETQYF
NA TRBJ2-2 TRBV5-4 NA TGTGCCAGCAGCCCCGGGACTTCCTACACCGGGGAGCTGTTTTTT CASSPGTSYTGELFF